A selection of T cell receptor beta chains follows, all from one sample in a study of shared clonotypes between healthy human individuals. Profiling relied on immunoSEQ multiplex PCR, and the TCRdb table lists in-frame clones only, not all of them. The sample yields over 700,000 clones, roughly two thirds seen once. The source material was memory CD4+ T cells sorted from blood. The receptor set was obtained from a woman aged 25 to 39 in good health. CDR3s include the opening cysteine and the closing phenylalanine or tryptophan. Each record gives: J gene, D gene, V gene, clone size, CDR3 DNA, CDR3 protein. D genes are given only for firm matches. Not every row has a clone size; where given, it reads once, few, many or a size class.

TRBJ1-1 | - | TRBV29-1 | once | TGCAGCGTTGCTTGGGATTTAATGGCTTTCTTT | CSVAWDLMAFF
TRBJ1-4 | TRBD1 | TRBV7-9 | - | TGTGCCAGCAGCCCACAGGGGAAAGCTGAAAAACTGTTTTTT | CASSPQGKAEKLFF
TRBJ2-1 | - | TRBV10-2 | - | TGCGCCAGCAGTGCGTCCTTTGAGTACAATGAGCAGTTCTTC | CASSASFEYNEQFF
TRBJ1-2 | - | TRBV28 | few | TGTGCCAGCAAGGGCAGGGACTATGGCTACACCTTC | CASKGRDYGYTF
TRBJ1-1 | TRBD1 | TRBV19 | few | TGTGCCAGTAGTATAGGACAGGGGAACACTGAAGCTTTCTTT | CASSIGQGNTEAFF
TRBJ2-5 | TRBD1 | TRBV27 | once | TGTGCCAGCAGTTTTTCAGGGGGCAATCAAGAGACCCAGTACTTC | CASSFSGGNQETQYF
TRBJ2-5 | - | TRBV29-1 | - | TGCAGCGGCACACTGCCGGGGTTAGAGACCCAGTACTTC | CSGTLPGLETQYF
TRBJ2-1 | - | TRBV25-1 | many | TGTGCCAGCAGTGAGAGGGGCCACTCCTACAATGAGCAGTTCTTC | CASSERGHSYNEQFF
TRBJ2-7 | - | TRBV15 | - | TGTGCCACCAGCAGAGATAGGGTAGGGCGGGAGCAGTACTTC | CATSRDRVGREQYF
TRBJ1-5 | - | TRBV28 | few | TGTGCCAGCAATATGGGGCTGATGGATAGCAATCAGCCCCAGCATTTT | CASNMGLMDSNQPQHF
TRBJ2-1 | TRBD2 | TRBV19 | - | TGTGCCAGGGTAGGACTAGCGGGAGGACGGTGGAATGAGCAGTTCTTC | CARVGLAGGRWNEQFF
TRBJ1-4 | - | TRBV5-1 | - | TGCGCCAGCAGCTTTCAGGGCCCGCAGGAAAAACTGTTTTTT | CASSFQGPQEKLFF
TRBJ2-5 | - | TRBV19 | - | TGTGCCAGTAGTATAGGAGGAGCGCTGGAAGAGACCCAGTACTTC | CASSIGGALEETQYF
TRBJ2-3 | - | TRBV28 | - | TGTGCCAGCAGTACTCGGGCCGGGACCTTAAAAGATACGCAGTATTTT | CASSTRAGTLKDTQYF
TRBJ2-7 | TRBD1 | TRBV28 | - | TGTGCCAGCAGTTTTCCGAACAGGGGGAGCGAGGGCGAGCAGTACTTC | CASSFPNRGSEGEQYF
TRBJ2-2 | TRBD2 | TRBV28 | - | TGTGCCAGCAGTGGACTAGCGGGAGTGAGAGGGGAGCTGTTTTTT | CASSGLAGVRGELFF